This TCR beta chain was profiled in a study of blood T cell repertoires in COVID-19. The data were produced by immunoSEQ multiplex PCR, yet TCRdb's version contains in-frame clones alone and is incomplete. The sample lists about 190,000 clones; around nine tenths were seen once. This CDR3 is built from 16 residues. CDR1 is SGDLS and CDR2 is YYNGEE in the germline V gene. After removal of 3 bases from V and 2 bases from J, the junction contained 6 bases not matched to a gene. The sequence came from a woman in her 70s with COVID-19, enrolled during active disease. The sequencing sample was made of peripheral blood. The chain uses TRBV9 and TRBJ2-7, with TRBD2 identical over 12 bases. DNA of the CDR3: TGTGCCAGCAGCGAGCTTGGACTAGCGGGAACCTACGAGCAGTACTTC. It translates to CASSELGLAGTYEQYF.